This passage covers 18 T cell receptor beta chains from one sample sequenced in a study of shared clonotypes between healthy human individuals. It was CD45RO-negative cells, positively selected for CCR7, that made up naive CD8 cells, with terminally differentiated effector memory CD45RA+ cells excluded. Repertoires were generated with immunoSEQ multiplex PCR, while TCRdb's copy carries only in-frame clones and drops some. The sample lists about 1,900,000 clones; about 94% were seen once. Sequencing was done on a sample of naive CD8+ T cells sorted from blood. These receptors all stem from a man aged 18 to 29 in good health.

This clone was seen a single time. V usage is TRBV6-6 and J usage is TRBJ1-5; D gene uncertain. V gave up 0 bases and J gave up 1 base, with 10 bases separating them. The CDR3 consists of 16 residues. Germline CDR1 is MNHNY and CDR2 is SVGAGI (reference sequence). The CDR3 sequence is CASSYSGLTSNQPQHF. CDR3 DNA: TGTGCCAGCAGTTACTCGGGCCTTACAAGCAATCAGCCCCAGCATTTT.

The CDR3 DNA reads as TGCGCCAGCAGCCAAGATGACTTGGGGATTCCGCCCTACGAGCAGTACTTC. It specifies CASSQDDLGIPPYEQYF. The chain is built from TRBV4-1 and TRBJ2-7, with D uncertain. Between the trimmed V and J ends, which lost 0 bases and 2 bases, there was a span of 17 bases. Germline V gene sequence: CDR1 MGHRA, CDR2 YSYEKL. The CDR3 has 17 amino acids.

V and J are TRBV6-1 and TRBJ2-1, with D possibly matching TRBD2 (5 bases). Trimming cost V 2 bases and J 10 bases, with 9 bases left between them. The germline CDR1 and CDR2 sequences are MNHNS and SASEGT. The CDR3 is 12 residues long. This chain's CDR3 is CASSELDYEQFF. The CDR3 bases are TGTGCCAGCAGTGAACTTGACTACGAGCAGTTCTTC.

This sequence joins TRBV7-9 and TRBJ2-3; possibly TRBD1 or TRBD2 for D (5 bases each). The CDR3 has 16 residues. V lost 4 bases to trimming and J lost 4 bases, with 18 bases between them. Germline-derived CDR1 and CDR2 are SEHNR and FQNEAQ (reference sequence). CDR3 sequence reads: CASSSLDMGVADTQYF. CDR3 in DNA: TGTGCCAGCAGCTCACTAGATATGGGGGTAGCAGATACGCAGTATTTT.

V usage is TRBV4-1 and J usage is TRBJ2-7; TRBD2 is a possible D gene (5 bases). This CDR3 is 14 amino acids long. The germline gives CDR1 MGHRA, CDR2 YSYEKL. The V gene lost 4 bases and the J gene lost 3 bases, with 13 bases spanning the gap. The CDR3 bases are TGCGCCAGCAGCCCCCCGGGGTCCCGCTACGAGCAGTACTTC. It codes for CASSPPGSRYEQYF.

V usage is TRBV4-3 and J usage is TRBJ2-7; 7 bases agree with TRBD2. The CDR3 is 15 residues long. V was clipped by 1 base and J by 2 bases; unmatched bases: 5. Germline V gene sequence: CDR1 LGHNA, CDR2 YSLEER. For the CDR3, the DNA is TGCGCCAGCAGCCAAGTCTGGGGAGGGCCCTACGAGCAGTACTTC. Its translation: CASSQVWGGPYEQYF.

The chain couples TRBV14 to TRBJ2-7; D gene ambiguous. The CDR3 has 13 residues. Germline loops: CDR1 SGHDN, CDR2 FVKESK. V was trimmed by 0 bases and J by 6 bases, leaving 9 bases between them. The CDR3 is CASSQDGLPEQYF. The CDR3 DNA follows: TGTGCCAGCAGCCAAGATGGTCTCCCCGAGCAGTACTTC. The variable domain in full, with the rest retrieved from reference TRBV14 and TRBJ2-7, is EAGVTQFPSHSVIEKGQTVTLRCDPISGHDNLYWYRRVMGKEIKFLLHFVKESKQDESGMPNNRFLAERTGGTYSTLKVQPAELEDSGVYFCASSQDGLPEQYFGPGTRLTVT.

J is TRBJ2-1 and V is TRBV5-4; 7 nucleotides line up with TRBD2. The CDR3 is 14 residues long. Germline V gene data show CDR1 as SGHNT and CDR2 as YYREEE (reference sequence). J lost 2 bases, V lost 4 bases, and 3 bases had no gene match. This CDR3 is CASSPGTTYNEQFF. Here the CDR3 DNA reads TGTGCCAGCAGCCCAGGGACTACCTACAATGAGCAGTTCTTC.

V usage is TRBV4-1 and J usage is TRBJ2-5, with D hard to call. Trimming shortened V by 4 bases and J by 4 bases, and 13 bases separated the two germline ends. The germline CDR1 and CDR2 sequences are MGHRA and YSYEKL. The CDR3 covers 14 residues. The CDR3 protein is CASSLGLGSETQYF. The CDR3 DNA reads as TGCGCCAGCAGCCTCGGCCTCGGTTCAGAGACCCAGTACTTC.

The V and J genes are TRBV2 and TRBJ1-2; tentatively, D is TRBD1 (6 bases). CDR1 SNHLY and CDR2 FYNNEI come from the germline V gene. The CDR3 is 11 amino acids. The V and J ends lost 8 bases and 5 bases respectively, with 9 bases between them. The chain's CDR3 is CASRTVYGYTF. The CDR3 nucleotides are TGTGCCAGCCGGACAGTTTATGGCTACACCTTC.

The V call is TRBV6-5, the J call TRBJ2-7, with D hard to call. This CDR3 has 11 residues. Trimming left V 8 bases short and J 3 bases short, with 8 bases between. CDR1 MNHEY and CDR2 SVGAGI come from the germline V gene. CDR3 sequence: CASDWIYEQYF. In DNA form, the CDR3 reads TGTGCCAGCGATTGGATCTACGAGCAGTACTTC.

With respect to this clone: The identical CDR3 is also encoded by other nucleotide sequences in the sample. The chain joins TRBV13 to TRBJ1-2; D is ambiguous. Germline V CDR1 and CDR2: PRHDT, FYEKMQ (reference sequence). V lost 5 bases, J lost 2 bases, and 6 bases lay in between. The CDR3 is 12 residues long. The CDR3 sequence is CASSPDNYGYTF. CDR3 in DNA: TGTGCCAGCAGCCCCGACAACTATGGCTACACCTTC.

V gene TRBV7-9 combines with J gene TRBJ2-7, with D tentatively TRBD2 (5 bases). Trimming shortened V by 1 base and J by 3 bases, and 13 bases separated the two germline ends. Germline-derived CDR1 and CDR2 are SEHNR and FQNEAQ (reference sequence). The CDR3 is 15 residues long. This chain's CDR3 is CASSLGPGLLYEQYF. The CDR3 coding sequence is TGTGCCAGCAGCTTAGGTCCCGGACTCCTCTACGAGCAGTACTTC.

This clone was counted once. This chain uses TRBV4-1 with TRBJ2-5; 15 bases match TRBD2. Germline V CDR1 and CDR2: MGHRA, YSYEKL. Trimming cost V 3 bases and J 5 bases; bases outside gene matches: 4. CDR3 length equals 16 residues. The CDR3 nucleotides are TGCGCCAGCAGCCAGGGACTAGCGGGGGGTGAGGAGACCCAGTACTTC. It codes for CASSQGLAGGEETQYF.

J is TRBJ2-7 and V is TRBV6-1; D may be TRBD2 (7 bases). From germline, CDR1 is MNHNS and CDR2 SASEGT. The length of the CDR3 is 19 residues. Deletions cut 1 base from V and 1 base from J, with 23 bases between. In DNA form, the CDR3 reads TGTGCCAGCAGTGAAGGGGAGGGGGTCTACTTCGGATTTTCCTACGAGCAGTACTTC. Encoded protein: CASSEGEGVYFGFSYEQYF.

The V and J genes are TRBV11-1 and TRBJ2-7, with a possible D match to TRBD2 (6 bases). CDR1 and CDR2 (germline): SGHAT, FQDESV (reference sequence). V was cut by 5 bases and J by 0 bases, with 17 bases left in between. This CDR3 is built from 16 residues. CDR3: CASSPSPGLSSYEQYF. DNA of the CDR3: TGTGCCAGCAGCCCATCCCCGGGACTCAGCTCCTACGAGCAGTACTTC.

This clone was detected once. The rearrangement joins TRBV6-5 to TRBJ2-5; 10 bases map to TRBD1. Germline V lookup: CDR1 MNHEY, CDR2 SVGAGI. The J segment lost 6 bases and the V segment lost 6 bases, leaving 7 bases of the junction unmatched. The CDR3 runs to 14 residues. The CDR3 is CASSLTGGLQTQYF. Here the CDR3 DNA reads TGTGCCAGCAGCCTGACAGGGGGCTTACAGACCCAGTACTTC.

This clone was observed a single time. The J gene is TRBJ2-1, the V gene TRBV27; 7 bases are a match to TRBD2. The CDR3 extends over 13 amino acids. The junction had 3 bases not matched to a gene; V was cut back by 8 bases and J by 2 bases. The germline CDR1 and CDR2 sequences are MNHEY and SMNVEV (reference sequence). Here the CDR3 reads CASRAGTYNEQFF. The CDR3 DNA is TGTGCCAGCCGAGCGGGGACCTACAATGAGCAGTTCTTC.